The 12 T cell receptor beta chains presented below share a single source sample, sequenced in a study of T-cell reconstitution after alpha-beta-depleted transplantation in children. Researchers prepared the TCRbeta library using unique molecular identifiers, the study reports. One entry per CDR3 protein results from TCRdb running MiXCR on the PCR reads. The sample holds about 240,000 distinct CDR3 sequences, around 11% seen once. The specimen was PBMCs from the stem cell graft donor, collected from the stem cell graft. Receptors originate from a human donor who donated a stem cell graft to a child with acute lymphoblastic leukemia.

A few counts support this clonotype. This sequence joins TRBV20-1 and TRBJ1-5, with 7 bases that match TRBD1. With V trimmed by 4 bases and J by 2 bases, 11 bases remained unmatched. CDR1 is DFQATT, CDR2 SNEGSKA, per germline (reference sequence). This CDR3 comprises 16 residues. CDR3 sequence reads: CSAIAYDRAGNQPQHF. CDR3 bases: TGCAGTGCTATCGCATACGACAGGGCTGGCAATCAGCCCCAGCATTTT.

This clonotype has a count of ten or more. The chain couples TRBV7-2 to TRBJ2-2; maybe TRBD2 (6 bases). CDR1 SGHTA and CDR2 FQGNSA come from the germline V gene. The CDR3 is made up of 14 amino acids. The V gene lost 3 bases and the J gene lost 5 bases, with 10 bases spanning the gap. CDR3 sequence (DNA): TGTGCCAGCAGCTTTTTCGCGGGGACCGGGGAGCTGTTTTTT. Amino acid sequence: CASSFFAGTGELFF.

This clonotype came up a few times. This chain connects TRBV12-3 or TRBV12-4 to TRBJ2-7, with D hard to call. V was pared by 3 bases and J by 6 bases, with 3 bases between. The CDR3 contains 10 residues. CDR3 in amino acids: CASSLREQYF. The CDR3 bases are TGTGCCAGCAGTTTGCGCGAGCAGTACTTC.

This clonotype was picked up many times. The rearrangement links TRBV7-2 to TRBJ2-5, with D hard to call. Germline V lookup: CDR1 SGHTA, CDR2 FQGNSA. There are 15 residues in the CDR3. V dropped 6 bases and J dropped 2 bases, with 16 bases sitting between them. CDR3 protein: CASSRRRVQQETQYF. The CDR3 DNA is TGTGCCAGCAGTCGCCGACGCGTTCAACAAGAGACCCAGTACTTC.

This clonotype was found a few times. V usage is TRBV4-2 and J usage is TRBJ2-7, with 9 bases aligning to TRBD1. Looked up from germline, CDR1 is LGHNA and CDR2 is YNFKEQ. The junction had 6 bases not matched to a gene; V was cut back by 4 bases and J by 5 bases. The CDR3 extends over 14 amino acids. The DNA of the CDR3 is TGTGCCAGCAGCCCGGGGACAGGGCCCGACGAGCAGTACTTC. As protein: CASSPGTGPDEQYF.

The table lists this clonotype with a few counts. This chain connects TRBV7-2 to TRBJ2-7; the D gene is possibly TRBD2 (5 bases). Per germline, CDR1 SGHTA and CDR2 FQGNSA. The CDR3 consists of 17 residues. With 4 bases removed from V and 3 bases from J, the gap between germline ends came to 22 bases. The CDR3 DNA follows: TGTGCCAGCAGCTCCATAACCCCCTGGACGGGGAACTACGAGCAGTACTTC. Amino acids: CASSSITPWTGNYEQYF.

Ten or more counts support this clonotype. The CDR3 coding sequence is TGTGCCAGCAGTCTGGGGACAGTCCCCTACGAGCAGTACTTC. Encoded protein: CASSLGTVPYEQYF. The genes are TRBV27 and TRBJ2-7, with TRBD1 identical over 7 bases. This CDR3 contains 14 residues. Per germline, CDR1 MNHEY and CDR2 SMNVEV (reference sequence). V lost 5 bases to trimming and J lost 2 bases; unmatched junction nucleotides: 6.

This clonotype showed up many times. The chain couples TRBV27 to TRBJ2-7; 8 bases agree with TRBD1. The junction had 8 bases not matched to a gene; V was cut back by 8 bases and J by 2 bases. Germline CDR1 MNHEY, CDR2 SMNVEV (reference sequence). The CDR3 is made up of 14 amino acids. The CDR3 spells CASAPGTGAYEQYF. CDR3 bases: TGTGCCAGCGCCCCCGGGACAGGCGCCTACGAGCAGTACTTC.

This clonotype was counted many times. The chain couples TRBV7-9 to TRBJ2-1, with 13 bases that match TRBD2. This CDR3 region has 15 residues. From germline, CDR1 is SEHNR and CDR2 FQNEAQ (reference sequence). V shed 6 bases and J 8 bases; nucleotides not matched to a gene: 7. CDR3 coding DNA: TGTGCCAGCAGTCACTCCGGGACTAGCGGGGATGAGCAGTTCTTC. It encodes CASSHSGTSGDEQFF.

This clonotype was seen at least ten times. The gene calls are TRBV9 and TRBJ2-1, with 8 positions matching TRBD2. This CDR3 spans 15 amino acids. Per the germline V gene, CDR1 is SGDLS and CDR2 is YYNGEE. J gave up 3 bases and V 0 bases, and 2 bases lay outside the gene matches. As DNA, the CDR3 is TGTGCCAGCAGCGTAGACGCGGGGGGCTACAATGAGCAGTTCTTC. Translation: CASSVDAGGYNEQFF.

This clonotype came up a few times. The V and J genes are TRBV7-9 and TRBJ2-7, with D perhaps matching TRBD2 (5 bases). CDR1 and CDR2 (germline): SEHNR, FQNEAQ (reference sequence). This CDR3 comprises 15 residues. The germline V and J ends were trimmed by 0 bases and 0 bases, with 9 bases remaining between them. CDR3: CASSLAGESSYEQYF. As DNA, the CDR3 is TGTGCCAGCAGCTTAGCTGGGGAGAGCTCCTACGAGCAGTACTTC.

The chain joins TRBV19 to TRBJ2-3; D unresolved. Germline CDR1 LNHDA, CDR2 SQIVND (reference sequence). V lost 3 bases and J 6 bases, leaving 7 bases between the germline ends. This CDR3 is 12 amino acids long. For the CDR3, the DNA is TGTGCCAGTAGTATGCCCCGCGATACGCAGTATTTT. Translated: CASSMPRDTQYF.